The sequence of this T cell receptor (beta chain) was determined in a study of T cells in Graves' hyperthyroidism and ophthalmopathy. This clonotype was detected many times. What it binds is not known. Germline assignment: CDR1 SGHVS and CDR2 FQNEAQ. The CDR3 sequence is 16 residues long. The V end lost 4 bases, the J end lost 0 bases, and 15 bases lay between the germline ends. Researchers defined stable Graves' hyperthyroidism as no ophthalmopathy progression within 18 months. Lactation, pregnancy, other autoimmune disease or uncontrolled infection led to exclusion of patients. A 10 ml volume of fresh peripheral blood provided the PBMCs. It was RNA transcripts that yielded the amplified TCR beta CDR3 regions. First-round RT-PCR targeting the TCR CDR3 was performed with the HTBI primer set. TCRdb re-derived calls from the multiplex PCR reads in MiXCR, one entry per CDR3 protein. The sample records 300,000 to 400,000 distinct CDR3 sequences, around 23% being singletons.

Regarding the study as a whole: Model predictions of ophthalmopathy came a median roughly 6.4 months before onset.

Sequencing used blood. V gene TRBV7-8 combines with J gene TRBJ1-1, with D perhaps matching TRBD1 (5 bases). This sequence originates from a woman aged 50 to 60 with Graves' hyperthyroidism. The CDR3 DNA reads as TGTGCCAGCAGCTCCGACAGCTCCATCATGAACACTGAAGCTTTCTTT. It translates to CASSSDSSIMNTEAFF. Complete variable domain (other parts from reference TRBV7-8 and TRBJ1-1): GAGVSQSPRYKVAKRGQDVALRCDPISGHVSLFWYQQALGQGPEFLTYFQNEAQLDKSGLPSDRFFAERPEGSVSTLKIQRTQQEDSAVYLCASSSDSSIMNTEAFFGQGTRLTVV.